One and the same sample provided the 7 T cell receptor beta chains below, sequenced in a study of OX40 agonist ivuxolimab in advanced cancers. Method: immunoSEQ multiplex PCR; TCRdb's copy keeps in-frame clones and lacks some. The sample carries 20,000 to 25,000 clones, around 85% recorded once. The material sequenced was CD4+ or CD8+ T cells sorted from blood, taken in a trial of the OX40 agonist ivuxolimab. The receptors stem from an adult with an advanced solid tumor such as melanoma, head and neck, liver or kidney cancer.

V is TRBV4-1 and J is TRBJ1-4, with TRBD1 matching over 7 bases. The CDR3 runs 16 residues. Germline V CDR1 and CDR2: MGHRA, YSYEKL. J gave up 8 bases and V 3 bases, and 12 bases lay outside the gene matches. CDR3 amino acids: CASSHPQGPLREKLFF. Written as DNA, the CDR3 is TGCGCCAGCAGCCATCCACAGGGGCCCCTAAGGGAAAAACTGTTTTTT.

The chain links TRBV27 to TRBJ2-1, with D perhaps matching TRBD2 (5 bases). Germline CDR1 reads MNHEY; CDR2 reads SMNVEV (reference sequence). Between the trimmed V and J ends, which lost 7 bases and 5 bases, there was a span of 15 bases. The CDR3 consists of 14 residues. CDR3 DNA sequence: TGTGCCAGCACCGGGCTAGCAGTACACAATGAGCAGTTCTTC. This sequence encodes CASTGLAVHNEQFF.

The chain links TRBV11-3 to TRBJ1-1; D unresolved. V was cut by 4 bases and J by 4 bases, with 16 bases left in between. Germline V gene data show CDR1 as SGHNT and CDR2 as YENEEA. This CDR3 spans 15 amino acids. CDR3 in DNA: TGTGCCAGCAGCTCCGAGCGGTTTTTGGGCACTGAAGCTTTCTTT. It codes for CASSSERFLGTEAFF.

This chain joins TRBV27 and TRBJ1-1; 7 nucleotides agree with TRBD1. The CDR3 runs 14 residues. The germline V gene encodes CDR1 MNHEY and CDR2 SMNVEV (reference sequence). V shed 6 bases and J 0 bases; nucleotides not matched to a gene: 4. The CDR3: CASSDRELNTEAFF. The CDR3, as DNA: TGTGCCAGCAGCGACAGGGAATTGAACACTGAAGCTTTCTTT.

The rearrangement links TRBV7-9 to TRBJ2-1; the match to TRBD2 covers 11 bases. The CDR3 has 17 residues. Germline CDR1 reads SEHNR; CDR2 reads FQNEAQ (reference sequence). V lost 1 base to trimming and J lost 5 bases; unmatched junction nucleotides: 7. The CDR3 here is CASSLVRTSGLDNEQFF. The CDR3 bases are TGTGCCAGCAGCTTAGTTCGGACTAGCGGGCTTGACAATGAGCAGTTCTTC.

CDR3 in DNA: TGCGCCAGCAGCCAAGAGTGGGGCAGGGGGACTGAGCAGTTCTTC. It specifies CASSQEWGRGTEQFF. V and J are TRBV4-1 and TRBJ2-1; 7 nucleotides align to TRBD1. The V gene end was trimmed by 0 bases and the J gene end by 9 bases; junction bases not matched to a gene: 8. Germline V gene sequence: CDR1 MGHRA, CDR2 YSYEKL. The CDR3 spans 15 residues.

The rearrangement links TRBV11-2 to TRBJ2-7; 16 positions match TRBD2. CDR1 is SGHAT, CDR2 FQNNGV, per germline. The J segment lost 7 bases and the V segment lost 3 bases, leaving 12 bases of the junction unmatched. This CDR3 is 18 amino acids long. CDR3 bases: TGTGCCAGCAGCTTGGGGACTAGCGGGAGGGCCGAATCCTGGGAGCAGTACTTC. It codes for CASSLGTSGRAESWEQYF.